The entry below describes one T cell receptor (beta chain). These data come from a study of human CD8 memory T cell subsets. UMI-labeled 5' RACE produced the TCR beta libraries. From its re-call of the 5' RACE reads, TCRdb lists each CDR3 protein once, without DNA. This sample's table reports about 11,000 distinct CDR3 sequences. The CDR3 totals 12 residues. CDR1 and CDR2 (germline): SEHNR, FQNEAQ (reference sequence). The starting material, duplicate vials of around 140,000 sorted CD8+ T cells per subset, provided the RNA. This chain joins TRBV7-9 and TRBJ1-1. Sequences were obtained from CD8+ T cells from PBMCs. The clonotype was recovered from a human donor in good health. The CDR3 here is CASSSIDTEAFF.